Presented here are 13 T cell receptor beta chains from one specimen sequenced in a study of T-cell reconstitution after alpha-beta-depleted transplantation in children. The authors prepared the TCRbeta library with unique molecular identifiers. TCRdb re-analysed the PCR reads in MiXCR, keeping a single row per CDR3 protein. The profile covers 200,000 or so distinct CDR3 sequences, with roughly 6.5% appearing a single time and about 5% taken by the ten largest. The sequences come from PBMCs, collected before TCRalphabeta/CD19-depleted stem cell transplant. The receptors come from a girl under three years old with combined immunodeficiency, due to receive a stem cell transplant.

This clonotype showed up many times. This chain joins TRBV20-1 and TRBJ2-7; D may be TRBD2 (5 bases). Trimming left V 4 bases short and J 0 bases short, with 13 bases between. The CDR3 loop spans 14 amino acids. Germline V lookup: CDR1 DFQATT, CDR2 SNEGSKA (reference sequence). CDR3 bases: TGCAGTGCTATGGTTGCGGGCCGCTCCTACGAGCAGTACTTC. Translation: CSAMVAGRSYEQYF.

This clonotype occurred once. A read error is possible here, since a much larger clone lies one base away. J is TRBJ2-1 and V is TRBV12-3 or TRBV12-4; 8 nucleotides agree with TRBD1. The CDR3 has 13 amino acids. CDR3 region: CASGQGAYKEQFF. The CDR3 bases are TGTGCCAGCGGGCAGGGGGCGTACAAAGAGCAGTTCTTC.

This clonotype was counted between two and nine times. Here the CDR3 DNA reads TGTGCCAGCAGTTTTGGGGGAATGGCAGACTATGGCTACACCTTC. Its translation is CASSFGGMADYGYTF. V and J are TRBV12-3 or TRBV12-4 and TRBJ1-2, with a weak D call TRBD1 (5 bases). CDR3 length equals 15 residues. Trimming removed 3 bases from V and 3 bases from J, with 14 bases in between.

This clonotype was counted at least ten times. This chain uses TRBV9 with TRBJ1-3, with a tentative D call TRBD1 (5 bases). Germline V gene data show CDR1 as SGDLS and CDR2 as YYNGEE. This CDR3 has 14 residues. The V end lost 2 bases, the J end lost 4 bases, and 10 bases lay between the germline ends. The CDR3 bases are TGTGCCAGCAGCGTTCGGCAGGGAGGAAACACCATATATTTT. Its translation is CASSVRQGGNTIYF.

This clonotype was found many times. V is TRBV7-2 and J is TRBJ1-3; unclear D gene. V was cut by 1 base and J by 4 bases, with 8 bases left in between. This CDR3 region has 14 residues. Germline V CDR1 and CDR2: SGHTA, FQGNSA. As DNA, the CDR3 is TGTGCCAGCAGCTTAGTGCTGGCGGGAAACACCATATATTTT. It codes for CASSLVLAGNTIYF.

In the case of this clonotype: A much larger clone lies a single base off, so this may be a read error. V and J are TRBV7-7 and TRBJ2-1; tentatively, D is TRBD2 (6 bases). Germline CDR1 is SSHAT and CDR2 is FNYEAQ (reference sequence). The CDR3 loop spans 14 amino acids. In DNA form, the CDR3 reads TGTGCTAGCAGCTACACCCAACTAGCCAATGAGCAGTTCTTC. Protein sequence: CASSYTQLANEQFF.

This clonotype was picked up many times. The rearrangement joins TRBV9 to TRBJ2-7; 10 bases fit TRBD2. Trimming took 0 bases from V and 3 from J; bases not matched to a gene: 3. CDR3 length equals 15 residues. Germline V CDR1 and CDR2: SGDLS, YYNGEE. This CDR3 is CASSVEGTSVYEQYF. DNA of the CDR3: TGTGCCAGCAGCGTAGAGGGGACTAGCGTCTACGAGCAGTACTTC. Full variable domain (rest looked up from reference TRBV9 and TRBJ2-7): DSGVTQTPKHLITATGQRVTLRCSPRSGDLSVYWYQQSLDQGLQFLIQYYNGEERAKGNILERFSAQQFPDLHSELNLSSLELGDSALYFCASSVEGTSVYEQYFGPGTRLTVT.

This clonotype has at least ten counts. The rearrangement links TRBV18 to TRBJ1-4; 10 nucleotides align to TRBD1. The length of the CDR3 is 15 residues. The J segment lost 7 bases and the V segment lost 4 bases, leaving 6 bases of the junction unmatched. Looked up from germline, CDR1 is KGHSH and CDR2 is LQKENI. The CDR3 sequence is CASSLLRDRGEKLFF. CDR3 sequence (DNA): TGTGCCAGCTCACTTCTCCGGGACAGGGGTGAAAAACTGTTTTTT. Combining the CDR3 with reference TRBV18 and TRBJ1-4 gives the whole variable domain NAGVMQNPRHLVRRRGQEARLRCSPMKGHSHVYWYRQLPEEGLKFMVYLQKENIIDESGMPKERFSAEFPKEGPSILRIQQVVRGDSAAYFCASSLLRDRGEKLFFGSGTQLSVL.

This clonotype was picked up many times. The chain has TRBV7-9 and TRBJ2-7, with D possibly being TRBD2 (6 bases). CDR1 SEHNR and CDR2 FQNEAQ come from the germline V gene (reference sequence). The ends were cut back, 6 bases at V and 3 bases at J, with 18 bases in the middle. The CDR3 is 15 residues long. DNA for the CDR3: TGTGCCAGCAGTTCTGAGAGGGAGGTTTACTACGAGCAGTACTTC. Its protein product is CASSSEREVYYEQYF.

This clonotype was counted many times. V is TRBV28 and J is TRBJ2-1; D not certain. This CDR3 is built from 13 residues. CDR1 and CDR2 (germline): MDHEN, SYDVKM. Trimming stripped 3 bases from V and 6 bases from J, with 9 bases between. CDR3 loop: CASSLGVSNEQFF. The CDR3 coding sequence is TGTGCCAGCAGTTTGGGTGTTAGCAATGAGCAGTTCTTC.

This clonotype was detected many times. This chain connects TRBV7-8 to TRBJ2-1; the D gene is possibly TRBD2 (7 bases). The CDR3 sequence is 17 residues long. The germline V and J ends were trimmed by 2 bases and 0 bases, with 14 bases remaining between them. Looked up from germline, CDR1 is SGHVS and CDR2 is FQNEAQ. The CDR3 region is CASSLLRGGYSYNEQFF. CDR3 bases: TGTGCCAGCAGCTTACTGCGCGGGGGCTACTCCTACAATGAGCAGTTCTTC.

V usage is TRBV12-3 or TRBV12-4 and J usage is TRBJ2-3; 7 bases match TRBD1. The length of the CDR3 is 16 residues. The J segment lost 5 bases and the V segment lost 3 bases, leaving 11 bases of the junction unmatched. DNA of the CDR3: TGTGCCAGCAGTTTTCTTGGGCAGGGGGTGGTAGATACGCAGTATTTT. Residues: CASSFLGQGVVDTQYF.

This clonotype was seen at least ten times. This chain connects TRBV7-8 to TRBJ2-1; D uncertain. Germline V gives CDR1 SGHVS, CDR2 FQNEAQ. V was shortened by 5 bases and J by 4 bases, with 18 bases between the two germline ends. The CDR3 consists of 16 residues. The CDR3 bases are TGTGCCAGCAGCCAGATAAGTGACCCCAGGTACAATGAGCAGTTCTTC. Its protein is CASSQISDPRYNEQFF.